Listed below are T cell receptor beta chains from one sample, sequenced in a study of blood T cell repertoires in COVID-19. Only in-frame clones appear in the TCRdb table, and some are missing; sequencing was by immunoSEQ multiplex PCR. The data hold 200,000 to 300,000 clones, with approximately 86% observed a single time. Input material: peripheral blood. Receptors originate from a man between 25 and 39 years old with active or convalescent COVID-19. Both conserved end residues are part of each CDR3. The order of the fields is J gene, CDR3 length, D gene, clone size, V gene, CDR3 protein, CDR3 DNA. D genes are given only for firm matches. The listing skips clone size in some rows; elsewhere it reads once, few, many or a size class.

>TRBJ2-5|17|-|-|TRBV7-2
CASSLASGGAQQETQYF
TGTGCCAGCAGCTTAGCGTCGGGCGGGGCTCAACAAGAGACCCAGTACTTC
>TRBJ1-3|15|-|-|TRBV19
CASSSSGTRGDTIYF
TGTGCCAGTAGTTCATCCGGGACAAGGGGAGACACCATATATTTT
>TRBJ2-7|15|TRBD2|-|TRBV7-9
CASSWTAGDSYEQYF
TGTGCCAGCAGCTGGACCGCGGGGGATTCCTACGAGCAGTACTTC
>TRBJ1-1|14|-|-|TRBV2
CASSVWEGLGEAFF
TGTGCCAGCAGTGTCTGGGAGGGTTTGGGTGAAGCTTTCTTT
>TRBJ1-5|16|-|-|TRBV6-1
CASSEFKGEGIQPQHF
TGTGCCAGCAGTGAATTTAAAGGAGAAGGAATTCAGCCCCAGCATTTT
>TRBJ1-1|16|-|-|TRBV6-6
CASSYWGKGGNTEAFF
TGTGCCAGCAGTTATTGGGGGAAAGGGGGAAACACTGAAGCTTTCTTT
>TRBJ2-2|18|TRBD2|-|TRBV4-1
CASSQEYGGGSNTGELFF
TGCGCCAGCAGCCAAGAGTACGGGGGAGGGTCGAACACCGGGGAGCTGTTTTTT
>TRBJ2-1|15|TRBD2|-|TRBV9
CASSASSGGLNEQFF
TGTGCCAGCAGCGCTAGTAGCGGGGGATTGAATGAGCAGTTCTTC
>TRBJ1-2|15|TRBD1|few|TRBV6-1
CASSEMTGPNYGYTF
TGTGCCAGCAGTGAGATGACAGGGCCCAACTATGGCTACACCTTC
>TRBJ1-1|12|-|once|TRBV10-1
CASSPQNTEAFF
TGCGCCAGCAGCCCCCAGAACACTGAAGCTTTCTTT
>TRBJ1-2|14|-|-|TRBV7-8
CASSPETQFFGYTF
TGTGCCAGCAGCCCGGAAACACAGTTTTTTGGCTACACCTTC
>TRBJ1-4|16|-|-|TRBV5-6
CASSLAFGGTNEKLFF
TGTGCCAGCAGCTTGGCCTTCGGGGGGACTAATGAAAAACTGTTTTTT
>TRBJ2-3|12|-|-|TRBV7-9
CASSQSTDTQYF
TGTGCCAGCAGCCAGTCCACAGATACGCAGTATTTT
>TRBJ2-1|15|TRBD2|-|TRBV3-1/TRBV3-2
CASSQDTSGYNEQFF
TGTGCCAGCAGCCAAGACACTAGCGGTTACAATGAGCAGTTCTTC
>TRBJ2-7|16|-|-|TRBV4-1
CASSQDPRGFYYEQYF
TGCGCCAGCAGCCAAGATCCTCGGGGGTTTTACTACGAGCAGTACTTC
>TRBJ2-3|14|-|-|TRBV7-9
CASVQDINTDTQYF
TGTGCCAGCGTCCAGGATATAAACACAGATACGCAGTATTTT
>TRBJ1-1|14|-|-|TRBV7-2
CASSLTAGNTEAFF
TGTGCCAGCAGCTTAACAGCGGGGAACACTGAAGCTTTCTTT
>TRBJ1-1|15|TRBD1|-|TRBV27
CASMGQGARNTEAFF
TGTGCCAGCATGGGACAGGGGGCCCGAAACACTGAAGCTTTCTTT
>TRBJ2-1|15|-|-|TRBV29-1
CSVEEGTTRANEQFF
TGCAGCGTTGAAGAGGGCACCACTCGAGCCAATGAGCAGTTCTTC
>TRBJ1-2|14|TRBD1|-|TRBV15
CATSGNRGDYGYTF
TGTGCCACCAGCGGGAACAGGGGTGACTATGGCTACACCTTC
>TRBJ2-3|12|-|-|TRBV6-2/TRBV6-3
CASSPYTDTQYF
TGTGCCAGCAGCCCATACACAGATACGCAGTATTTT
>TRBJ2-1|12|TRBD2|-|TRBV27
CASSRAGTSQFF
TGTGCCAGCAGTCGAGCCGGGACTAGTCAGTTCTTC
>TRBJ1-2|14|-|-|TRBV11-2
CASSLVFRDYGYTF
TGTGCCAGCAGCTTAGTATTCCGTGACTATGGCTACACCTTC
>TRBJ1-6|14|TRBD1|-|TRBV19
CASSIRDRNSPLHF
TGTGCCAGTAGTATCCGGGACAGAAATTCACCCCTCCACTTT
>TRBJ2-3|14|-|-|TRBV7-9
CASNSRGNTDTQYF
TGTGCCAGCAACTCCCGGGGGAACACAGATACGCAGTATTTT
>TRBJ1-2|13|-|-|TRBV6-5
CASSYIGGDGYTF
TGTGCCAGCAGTTACATAGGGGGAGATGGCTACACCTTC
>TRBJ2-2|13|-|-|TRBV24-1
CATSSTNTGELFF
TGTGCCACCAGTTCAACGAACACCGGGGAGCTGTTTTTT
>TRBJ1-5|15|TRBD1|-|TRBV2
CASSKNRGPNQPQHF
TGTGCCAGCAGTAAAAACAGGGGTCCCAATCAGCCCCAGCATTTT
>TRBJ1-5|13|-|-|TRBV18
CASSATDNQPQHF
TGTGCCAGCTCGGCGACAGATAATCAGCCCCAGCATTTT
>TRBJ1-1|14|TRBD1|-|TRBV30
CAWSGQGSNTEAFF
TGTGCCTGGAGCGGACAGGGAAGCAACACTGAAGCTTTCTTT
>TRBJ1-6|17|TRBD1|-|TRBV4-1
CASSQLQGARYNSPLHF
TGCGCCAGCAGCCAACTACAGGGGGCGAGATATAATTCACCCCTCCACTTT
>TRBJ1-2|11|-|-|TRBV20-1
CSAAQSTGYTF
TGCAGTGCAGCCCAATCGACAGGCTACACCTTC
>TRBJ2-7|16|-|many|TRBV4-3
CASSQAPGDSSYEQYF
TGCGCCAGCAGCCAAGCCCCGGGAGACAGCTCCTACGAGCAGTACTTC
>TRBJ1-2|13|TRBD1|-|TRBV3-1/TRBV3-2
CASSLRDSYGYTF
TGTGCCAGCAGCCTAAGGGACAGCTATGGCTACACCTTC
>TRBJ2-2|12|-|-|TRBV5-1
CASTGSTGELFF
TGCGCCAGCACCGGGAGCACCGGGGAGCTGTTTTTT
>TRBJ1-1|16|-|-|TRBV5-1
CASSLAAAGPNTEAFF
TGCGCCAGCAGCTTGGCCGCCGCAGGGCCGAACACTGAAGCTTTCTTT
>TRBJ2-4|19|-|-|TRBV19
CARLHNRDKDNLAKNIQYF
TGTGCCAGGCTTCATAACCGGGACAAAGACAATCTAGCCAAAAACATTCAGTACTTC
>TRBJ1-6|20|TRBD1|-|TRBV4-3
CASSQDISTGGITYNSPLHF
TGCGCCAGCAGCCAAGATATCTCGACAGGGGGCATCACCTATAATTCACCCCTCCACTTT
>TRBJ1-4|11|-|-|TRBV23-1
CASSQSRRGNF
TGCGCCAGCAGTCAATCGAGGCGCGGAAACTTT
>TRBJ2-5|15|-|-|TRBV7-6
CASSFSSYGQETQYF
TGTGCCAGCAGCTTCTCAAGCTATGGCCAAGAGACCCAGTACTTC
>TRBJ1-2|13|-|-|TRBV5-4
CASSLDSLYGYTF
TGTGCCAGCAGCTTGGACAGTCTCTATGGCTACACCTTC
>TRBJ1-1|16|TRBD1|-|TRBV5-4
CASSLNRGWENTEAFF
TGTGCCAGCAGCCTGAACAGGGGATGGGAAAACACTGAAGCTTTCTTT
>TRBJ1-1|14|TRBD1|few|TRBV5-6
CASRETGANTEAFF
TGTGCCAGCAGAGAGACAGGGGCGAACACTGAAGCTTTCTTT
>TRBJ2-2|14|-|-|TRBV19
CASSIDGATGELFF
TGTGCCAGTAGTATAGATGGGGCCACCGGGGAGCTGTTTTTT
>TRBJ1-2|15|TRBD1|-|TRBV18
CASSPSGQGNYGYTF
TGTGCCAGCTCACCATCGGGACAGGGGAACTATGGCTACACCTTC
>TRBJ1-4|12|TRBD1|-|TRBV30
CAVGQGRQKLFF
TGTGCCGTAGGACAGGGAAGACAAAAACTGTTTTTT
>TRBJ2-1|16|TRBD2|-|TRBV27
CASRPEAGLAGVEQFF
TGTGCCAGCAGACCTGAAGCGGGACTAGCGGGGGTTGAGCAGTTCTTC
>TRBJ2-3|14|-|-|TRBV7-8
CASSLDLSADTQYF
TGTGCCAGCAGCTTAGACCTTAGCGCCGATACGCAGTATTTT